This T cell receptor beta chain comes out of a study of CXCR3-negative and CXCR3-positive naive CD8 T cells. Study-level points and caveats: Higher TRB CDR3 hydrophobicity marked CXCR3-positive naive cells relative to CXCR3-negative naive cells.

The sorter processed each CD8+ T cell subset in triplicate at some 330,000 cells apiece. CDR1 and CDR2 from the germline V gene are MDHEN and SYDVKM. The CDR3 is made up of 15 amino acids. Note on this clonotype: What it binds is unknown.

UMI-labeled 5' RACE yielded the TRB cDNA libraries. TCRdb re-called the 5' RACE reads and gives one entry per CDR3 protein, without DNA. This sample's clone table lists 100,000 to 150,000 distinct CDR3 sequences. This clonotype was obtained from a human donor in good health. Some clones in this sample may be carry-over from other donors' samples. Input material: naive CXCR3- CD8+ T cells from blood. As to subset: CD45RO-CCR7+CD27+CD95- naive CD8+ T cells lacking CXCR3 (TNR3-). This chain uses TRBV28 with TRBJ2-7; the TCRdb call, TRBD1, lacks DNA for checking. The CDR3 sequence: CASSLLFRAAYEQYF.